This TCR beta chain is from a study of Ad26.COV2.S vaccination and SARS-CoV-2 variants. The table came from immunoSEQ multiplex PCR; TCRdb's copy has only in-frame clones and leaves some out. The data contain about 440,000 clones, about 90% of them seen just once; the ten biggest clones take up roughly 4.3%. Indicated treatment: some 20 received Ad26.COV2.S at low or high dose, single or two shots; 5 received placebo; per-sample allocation not given. All samples were drawn on day 63, counting from the first vaccine or placebo injection. Donation was by an adult aged 18-55 years who was in Boston. The TCR sequence derives from a person aged 18-65 years who received the Ad26.COV2.S COVID-19 vaccine or a placebo. Specimen: peripheral blood, collected in a trial of Ad26.COV2.S vaccine versus placebo.

The CDR3: CATSDRTSGNPYEQYF. CDR3 DNA sequence: TGTGCCACCAGTGATCGGACTAGCGGGAATCCCTACGAGCAGTACTTC. This chain connects TRBV24-1 to TRBJ2-7; 12 bases align to TRBD2. V lost 3 bases, J lost 2 bases, and 4 bases stayed unmatched. Per germline, CDR1 KGHDR and CDR2 SFDVKD. The CDR3 length is 16 residues.